A selection of T cell receptor beta chains follows, all from one sample in a study of cytomegalovirus exposure and HLA in healthy donors. The table came from immunoSEQ multiplex PCR; TCRdb's copy has only in-frame clones and leaves some out. The sample includes roughly 130,000 clones, approximately 80% of them seen just once. Source material: PBMCs. These receptors all stem from a male donor in good health and CMV-seronegative. Each CDR3 is given with its conserved first and last residue.

v_gene	j_gene	len	CDR3aa
TRBV5-4	TRBJ1-4	13	CASSLGADEKLFF
TRBV18	TRBJ2-3	20	CASSSLSGGFGPKSTDTQYF
TRBV9	TRBJ2-6	18	CASTQRDRGGSGANVLTF
TRBV4-2	TRBJ2-7	16	CASSQGITTESYEQYF
TRBV5-1	TRBJ2-7	16	CASSLAPGAGAYEQYF
TRBV21-1	TRBJ1-5	15	CASSTLRGAGQPQHF
TRBV19	TRBJ2-7	14	CASTGAGANYEQYF
TRBV25-1	TRBJ1-5	13	CASSFGGDQPQHF
TRBV7-2	TRBJ2-1	14	CASSFSRGGLEQFF
TRBV25-1	TRBJ1-4	15	CASSGTESLGEKLFF
TRBV9	TRBJ1-3	16	CASSVASGQGPDTIYF
TRBV2	TRBJ2-7	12	CASKPYGDEQYF
TRBV9	TRBJ1-1	15	CASSVAGTGFTEAFF
TRBV9	TRBJ2-1	18	CASSVGGGASHPYNEQFF
TRBV9	TRBJ2-5	15	CASSVGTGERETQYF
TRBV18	TRBJ2-2	14	CASPTTGHSGELFF
TRBV30	TRBJ1-2	14	CAWSGPRGNYGYTF
TRBV7-8	TRBJ2-4	22	CASSLEGLAGFLGGRAKNSQYF
TRBV19	TRBJ1-1	14	CASSMGRSNTEAFF
TRBV18	TRBJ1-1	13	CASSSDINTEAFF
TRBV10-3	TRBJ2-7	15	CAISDQIHQAYEQYF
TRBV7-2	TRBJ2-1	14	CASSFHRDRVGNFF
TRBV27	.	17	CASTRGDRLSLPYEQYF
TRBV11-2	TRBJ2-7	13	CASSPIQRSEQYF
TRBV19	TRBJ1-1	15	CASSIDRTASTEAFF
TRBV6-1	TRBJ1-6	15	CASSDRGPDNSPLHF
TRBV11-3	TRBJ2-1	16	CASSSASRAGGNEQFF
TRBV7-3	TRBJ2-5	16	CASSSPGQGYQETQYF
TRBV4-2	TRBJ2-2	13	CASSQLLAGELFF
TRBV5-1	TRBJ1-1	16	CASSPRDRYLNTEAFF
TRBV21-1	TRBJ2-1	15	CASSKLAGSYNEQFF
TRBV19	TRBJ2-2	14	CASSAVFNTGELFF
TRBV29-1	TRBJ1-5	12	CSVRDRDQPQHF
TRBV28	TRBJ1-6	15	CASSRSRVFNSPLHF
TRBV15	TRBJ2-7	15	CATSIEAGIPYEQYF
TRBV6-1	TRBJ2-4	13	CASRGTGKNSQYF
TRBV25-1	TRBJ2-7	16	CASGVRADRGIDEQYF
TRBV2	TRBJ2-1	11	CASSDRDEQFF